This TCR beta chain was sequenced in a study of shared clonotypes between healthy human individuals. Unsorted PBMCs provided DNA that was sequenced on ten immunoSEQ deep assay plates. Sequencing was performed with immunoSEQ multiplex PCR; in TCRdb, only in-frame clones are kept and a portion is missing. Of about 480,000 clones detected, 75% to 80% appear once; the ten largest clones hold around 13%. This TCR came from a woman aged 40 to 49 in good health. Some clones in this sample may be carry-over from other donors' samples. The sample comprised PBMCs.

CDR3 amino acids: CASREPPTNEQYF. The CDR3 region has the DNA TGTGCCAGCAGGGAACCACCGACAAACGAGCAGTACTTC. The chain employs TRBV6-1 and TRBJ2-7, with D uncertain. CDR1 and CDR2 (germline): MNHNS, SASEGT. V lost 6 bases and J 5 bases, leaving 14 bases between the germline ends. This CDR3 region has 13 residues.